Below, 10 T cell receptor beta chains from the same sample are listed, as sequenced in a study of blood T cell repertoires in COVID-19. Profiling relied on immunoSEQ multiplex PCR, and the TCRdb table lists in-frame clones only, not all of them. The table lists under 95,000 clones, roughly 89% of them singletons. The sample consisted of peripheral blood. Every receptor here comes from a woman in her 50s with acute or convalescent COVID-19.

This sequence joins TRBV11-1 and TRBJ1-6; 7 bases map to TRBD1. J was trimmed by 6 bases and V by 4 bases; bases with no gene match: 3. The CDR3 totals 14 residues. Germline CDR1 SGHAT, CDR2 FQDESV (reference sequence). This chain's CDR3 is CASSSNRGNSPLHF. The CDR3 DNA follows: TGTGCCAGCAGCTCGAACAGGGGTAATTCACCCCTCCACTTT.

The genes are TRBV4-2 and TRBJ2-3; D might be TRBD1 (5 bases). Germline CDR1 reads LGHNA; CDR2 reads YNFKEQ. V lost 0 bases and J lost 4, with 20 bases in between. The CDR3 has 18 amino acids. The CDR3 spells CASSQDAWGSRGSDTQYF. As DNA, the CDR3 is TGTGCCAGCAGCCAAGATGCTTGGGGTAGTAGGGGCTCAGATACGCAGTATTTT.

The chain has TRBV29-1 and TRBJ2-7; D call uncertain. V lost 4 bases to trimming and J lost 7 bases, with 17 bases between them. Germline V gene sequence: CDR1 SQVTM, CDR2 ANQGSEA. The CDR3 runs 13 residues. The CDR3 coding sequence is TGCAGCGTTGGTCGCAGGCAGGCACGAGAGCAGTACTTC. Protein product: CSVGRRQAREQYF.

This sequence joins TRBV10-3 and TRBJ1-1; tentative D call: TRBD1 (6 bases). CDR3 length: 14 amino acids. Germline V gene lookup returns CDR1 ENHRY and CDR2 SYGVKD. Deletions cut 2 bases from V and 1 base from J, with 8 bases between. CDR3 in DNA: TGTGCCATCAGTGAGGGGACAAAGAACACTGAAGCTTTCTTT. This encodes CAISEGTKNTEAFF.

The CDR3 here is CASSLFRSAEAFF. As DNA, the CDR3 is TGTGCCAGCAGCTTGTTTCGCAGCGCTGAAGCTTTCTTT. The chain uses TRBV5-4 and TRBJ1-1, with D unclear. This CDR3 has 13 amino acids. The V and J ends lost 1 base and 6 bases respectively, with 10 bases between them. Looked up from germline, CDR1 is SGHNT and CDR2 is YYREEE (reference sequence).

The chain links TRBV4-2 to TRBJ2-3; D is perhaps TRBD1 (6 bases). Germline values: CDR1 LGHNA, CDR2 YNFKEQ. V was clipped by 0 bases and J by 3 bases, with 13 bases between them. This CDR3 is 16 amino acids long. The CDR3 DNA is TGTGCCAGCAGCCAAGAGTTTGAGCAGGGGACAGATACGCAGTATTTT. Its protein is CASSQEFEQGTDTQYF.

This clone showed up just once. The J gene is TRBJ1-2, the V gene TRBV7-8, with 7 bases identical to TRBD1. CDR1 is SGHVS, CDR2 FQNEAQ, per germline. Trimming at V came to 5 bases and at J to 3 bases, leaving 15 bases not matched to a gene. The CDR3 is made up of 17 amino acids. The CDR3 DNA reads TGTGCCAGCAGCGGGCAGCAAGGGGGCAGGGGGGACTATGGCTACACCTTC. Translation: CASSGQQGGRGDYGYTF.

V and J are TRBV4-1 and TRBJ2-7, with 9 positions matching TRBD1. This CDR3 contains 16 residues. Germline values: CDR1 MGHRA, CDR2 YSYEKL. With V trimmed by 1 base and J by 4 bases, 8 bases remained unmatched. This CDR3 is CASSQGGQGRGYEQYF. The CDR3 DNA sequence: TGCGCCAGCAGCCAAGGAGGACAGGGGCGCGGGTACGAGCAGTACTTC.

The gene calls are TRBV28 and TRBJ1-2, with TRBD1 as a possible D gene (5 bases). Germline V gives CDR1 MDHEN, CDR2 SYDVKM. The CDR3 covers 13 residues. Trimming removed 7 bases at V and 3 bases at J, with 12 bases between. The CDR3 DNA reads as TGTGCCAGCACCCGTCAGACAGACTATGGCTACACCTTC. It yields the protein CASTRQTDYGYTF.

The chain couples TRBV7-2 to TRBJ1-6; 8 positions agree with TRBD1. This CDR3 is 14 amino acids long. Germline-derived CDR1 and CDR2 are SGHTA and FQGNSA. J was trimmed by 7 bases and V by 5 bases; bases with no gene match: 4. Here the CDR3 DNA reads TGTGCCAGCAGCCCGGACAGGGCCAATTCACCCCTCCACTTT. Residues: CASSPDRANSPLHF.